The entry that follows covers one TCR beta chain sequence. There are a few counts of this clonotype. Its cognate antigen has yet to be identified. Per-nucleotide qualities are absent, and no much larger clonotype sits a single base away. Data came from an Illumina HiSeq 1500. TCRdb reprocessed the public reads (quality trimming at Q25 with fastp, clone calling with MiXCR) and kept in-frame beta chains. Rows matching on CDR3 protein sequence are summarized as one entry with the most common DNA and genes. The sample profile shows roughly 200,000 distinct CDR3 sequences; approximately 18% of them were found once. The ten largest clones take up roughly a quarter of the sample. The sample comes from a study of T cell repertoires in cytomegalovirus infection (dated by TCRdb to between 2017 and 2020). About the study as a whole: The HLA type of each donor mattered for the analysis, because public TCR beta signatures pointed to carriage of CMV infection along with the matching HLA type. Overall results and qualifications from the work: In both this cohort and an independent cohort of some 370 donors, the cumulative frequency of public TCR beta family members distinguished carriers of CMV infection plus the relevant HLA type. The ex vivo response was dominated by HLA-C-restricted CMV-specific TCR beta clonotypes, which also provided the single most frequent clonotype in two of eight donors.

Reading from cysteine to phenylalanine, the CDR3 counts 14 amino acids. Solely the CDR3 DNA is kept, with 42 bases framed from the first base. Taken from the germline V gene, the CDR1 and CDR2 loops are SGHTA and FQGNSA. At the junction V is shortened by 1 base and J by 7 bases, with 13 bases in between. Recombination joined TRBV7-2 with TRBJ1-1; no D gene can be assigned with confidence. The receptor was derived from a human donor in good health (CMV status not recorded). Some clones in this sample may be carry-over from other donors' samples. The sample comprised CD8+ T cells from PBMCs. The CDR3 corresponds to CASSLVTAGREAFF. The bases are TGTGCCAGCAGCTTAGTTACGGCGGGCCGTGAAGCTTTCTTT. The full variable domain, completed from the reference TRBV7-2 and TRBJ1-1 proteins outside the CDR3, reads GAGVSQSPSNKVTEKGKDVELRCDPISGHTALYWYRQSLGQGLEFLIYFQGNSAPDKSGLPSDRFSAERTGGSVSTLTIQRTQQEDSAVYLCASSLVTAGREAFFGQGTRLTVV.